This is a list of T cell receptor beta chains from one sample in a study of blood T cell repertoires in COVID-19. Only in-frame clones appear in the TCRdb table, and some are missing; sequencing was by immunoSEQ multiplex PCR. The profile covers 180,000 or so clones, with about 90% appearing a single time and 0.62% taken by the ten largest. Sequenced: peripheral blood. The source of these receptors is a man aged 50-60 years with acute or convalescent COVID-19. Both conserved end residues are part of each CDR3. Each record gives: D gene, J gene, V gene, clone size, CDR3 length, CDR3 DNA, CDR3 protein. The D gene is left open where the match is weak. A row's size may be missing; if present it is once, few, many or a size class.

d_call: .; j_call: TRBJ2-2; v_call: TRBV11-2; clone_size: .; cdr3_length: 15; cdr3_nt: TGTGCCAGCAGCTTAGAACCAGGGGTAACCGGGGAGCTGTTTTTT; cdr3_aa: CASSLEPGVTGELFF
d_call: .; j_call: TRBJ2-2; v_call: TRBV11-2; clone_size: .; cdr3_length: 15; cdr3_nt: TGTGCCAGCAGCCCTACCCTACTCAACACCGGGGAGCTGTTTTTT; cdr3_aa: CASSPTLLNTGELFF
d_call: .; j_call: TRBJ2-2; v_call: TRBV2; clone_size: .; cdr3_length: 16; cdr3_nt: TGTGCCAGCAGTGGACCTACGGGTGGGTTGGCCGGGGAGCTGTTTTTT; cdr3_aa: CASSGPTGGLAGELFF
d_call: .; j_call: TRBJ2-7; v_call: TRBV18; clone_size: .; cdr3_length: 15; cdr3_nt: TGTGCCAGCTCACCTGACGGGGGACCGTCCTACGAGCAGTACTTC; cdr3_aa: CASSPDGGPSYEQYF
d_call: .; j_call: TRBJ2-2; v_call: TRBV27; clone_size: once; cdr3_length: 15; cdr3_nt: TGTGCCAGCATAAGGCAGGGACTTGGAAGAGGGGAGCTGTTTTTT; cdr3_aa: CASIRQGLGRGELFF
d_call: TRBD2; j_call: TRBJ2-1; v_call: TRBV7-8; clone_size: .; cdr3_length: 20; cdr3_nt: TGTGCCAGCAGCTCCGAGGGTATCTGGACCGGGACTAGCGGGAGCAATGAGCAGTTCTTC; cdr3_aa: CASSSEGIWTGTSGSNEQFF
d_call: .; j_call: TRBJ1-1; v_call: TRBV11-1; clone_size: .; cdr3_length: 16; cdr3_nt: TGTGCCAGCAGCCCCCACCCCGGGGATGGGGACACTGAAGCTTTCTTT; cdr3_aa: CASSPHPGDGDTEAFF
d_call: TRBD1; j_call: TRBJ1-2; v_call: TRBV5-6; clone_size: .; cdr3_length: 15; cdr3_nt: TGTGCCAGCAGCGCAGGGGGATCAGAAGGCTATGGCTACACCTTC; cdr3_aa: CASSAGGSEGYGYTF
d_call: TRBD2; j_call: TRBJ2-5; v_call: TRBV11-2; clone_size: .; cdr3_length: 16; cdr3_nt: TGTGCCAGCAGCCCCTGGGTAACGGGAGGTCAAGAGACCCAGTACTTC; cdr3_aa: CASSPWVTGGQETQYF
d_call: .; j_call: TRBJ2-2; v_call: TRBV4-2; clone_size: .; cdr3_length: 16; cdr3_nt: TGTGCCAGCAGCCAAGTGGCGGGGCTGAACACCGGGGAGCTGTTTTTT; cdr3_aa: CASSQVAGLNTGELFF
d_call: TRBD1; j_call: TRBJ1-4; v_call: TRBV6-2/TRBV6-3; clone_size: .; cdr3_length: 18; cdr3_nt: TGTGCCAGCAGTTACTCGATACAGGGGCCACGACTGCGGGAAAAACTGTTTTTT; cdr3_aa: CASSYSIQGPRLREKLFF
d_call: .; j_call: TRBJ2-3; v_call: TRBV28; clone_size: .; cdr3_length: 16; cdr3_nt: TGTGCCAGCAGTGCAGGACTGGCCCCTGGCACAGATACGCAGTATTTT; cdr3_aa: CASSAGLAPGTDTQYF
d_call: .; j_call: TRBJ1-1; v_call: TRBV11-2; clone_size: .; cdr3_length: 17; cdr3_nt: TGTGCCAGCAGCCCTATCGGGGACTTTGGGATGAACACTGAAGCTTTCTTT; cdr3_aa: CASSPIGDFGMNTEAFF
d_call: TRBD1; j_call: TRBJ2-1; v_call: TRBV14; clone_size: .; cdr3_length: 14; cdr3_nt: TGTGCCAGCAGCCAAGTGGGGACAGGGACTGAGCAGTTCTTC; cdr3_aa: CASSQVGTGTEQFF
d_call: TRBD2; j_call: TRBJ2-1; v_call: TRBV18; clone_size: .; cdr3_length: 18; cdr3_nt: TGTGCCAGTTCCGCCGGACTAGCGGGAGTTCGGTCCTACAATGAGCAGTTCTTC; cdr3_aa: CASSAGLAGVRSYNEQFF
d_call: .; j_call: TRBJ1-2; v_call: TRBV14; clone_size: .; cdr3_length: 14; cdr3_nt: TGTGCCAGCAGCCAAGGGGGTCGGGGGAATGGCTACACCTTC; cdr3_aa: CASSQGGRGNGYTF
d_call: TRBD2; j_call: TRBJ2-1; v_call: TRBV7-2; clone_size: .; cdr3_length: 15; cdr3_nt: TGTGCCAGCAGCTCGGGCGGGAGACGCTACAATGAGCAGTTCTTC; cdr3_aa: CASSSGGRRYNEQFF
d_call: TRBD2; j_call: TRBJ2-5; v_call: TRBV27; clone_size: .; cdr3_length: 16; cdr3_nt: TGTGCCAGCAGTTTATCCCTAGCGGGGGCAGGGGAGACCCAGTACTTC; cdr3_aa: CASSLSLAGAGETQYF
d_call: .; j_call: TRBJ2-7; v_call: TRBV11-3; clone_size: once; cdr3_length: 17; cdr3_nt: TGTGCCAGCACGGGAGCTAAGTCCCCCACGTCCTACGAGCAGCGCTACTTC; cdr3_aa: CASTGAKSPTSYEQRYF
d_call: .; j_call: TRBJ1-6; v_call: TRBV5-1; clone_size: .; cdr3_length: 16; cdr3_nt: TGCGCCAGCAGCCAAGGGACACCGGGTTTAGATTCACCCCTCCACTTT; cdr3_aa: CASSQGTPGLDSPLHF
d_call: .; j_call: TRBJ1-1; v_call: TRBV19; clone_size: .; cdr3_length: 14; cdr3_nt: TGTGCCAGTAGTTGGGGACTGCTGAACACTGAAGCTTTCTTT; cdr3_aa: CASSWGLLNTEAFF
d_call: TRBD2; j_call: TRBJ2-1; v_call: TRBV7-3; clone_size: .; cdr3_length: 16; cdr3_nt: TGTGCCAGCAGCGCGGGACTAGCGGGAGCGTACAATGAGCAGTTCTTC; cdr3_aa: CASSAGLAGAYNEQFF
d_call: .; j_call: TRBJ1-4; v_call: TRBV9; clone_size: .; cdr3_length: 15; cdr3_nt: TGTGCCAGCAGCGTGGCACCAACCTTGGATGAAAAACTGTTTTTT; cdr3_aa: CASSVAPTLDEKLFF
d_call: .; j_call: TRBJ2-5; v_call: TRBV11-2; clone_size: .; cdr3_length: 16; cdr3_nt: TGTGCCAGCAGCTTAATGGCGGTCAGAGCGGTCCAGACCCAGTACTTC; cdr3_aa: CASSLMAVRAVQTQYF
d_call: TRBD2; j_call: TRBJ2-5; v_call: TRBV30; clone_size: .; cdr3_length: 13; cdr3_nt: TGTGCCTGGAATAGACTAGCGAAAGAGACCCAGTACTTC; cdr3_aa: CAWNRLAKETQYF
d_call: .; j_call: TRBJ1-5; v_call: TRBV20-1; clone_size: .; cdr3_length: 15; cdr3_nt: TGCAGTGCTAGTGTGGCAACAGTTAGCAATCAGCCCCAGCATTTT; cdr3_aa: CSASVATVSNQPQHF
d_call: TRBD2; j_call: TRBJ2-7; v_call: TRBV25-1; clone_size: .; cdr3_length: 13; cdr3_nt: TGTGCCAGCAGACTAGCGGGAGTTCGTGAGCAGTACTTC; cdr3_aa: CASRLAGVREQYF
d_call: TRBD1; j_call: TRBJ1-5; v_call: TRBV5-6; clone_size: .; cdr3_length: 14; cdr3_nt: TGTGCCAGCGGCAGACAGGGATTCAATCAGCCCCAGCATTTT; cdr3_aa: CASGRQGFNQPQHF
d_call: .; j_call: TRBJ1-1; v_call: TRBV18; clone_size: few; cdr3_length: 14; cdr3_nt: TGTGCCAGCTCAGCTACAGGACAGAACACTGAAGCTTTCTTT; cdr3_aa: CASSATGQNTEAFF
d_call: TRBD1; j_call: TRBJ1-5; v_call: TRBV6-6; clone_size: once; cdr3_length: 17; cdr3_nt: TGTGCCAGCAGTCGGGACAGTAGTTTTGGGGGCAATCAGCCCCAGCATTTT; cdr3_aa: CASSRDSSFGGNQPQHF
d_call: TRBD1; j_call: TRBJ1-2; v_call: TRBV11-3; clone_size: .; cdr3_length: 13; cdr3_nt: TGTGCCAGCAGCTTTACAGGGGGCGACGGCTACACCTTC; cdr3_aa: CASSFTGGDGYTF
d_call: TRBD1; j_call: TRBJ2-7; v_call: TRBV5-1; clone_size: .; cdr3_length: 15; cdr3_nt: TGCGCCAGCAGCCAGGACAGGGAAAGTCTCTACGAGCAGTACTTC; cdr3_aa: CASSQDRESLYEQYF
d_call: .; j_call: TRBJ2-4; v_call: TRBV27; clone_size: .; cdr3_length: 16; cdr3_nt: TGTGCCAGCAGTTTAGGGCCAGGTCTAGCCAAAAACATTCAGTACTTC; cdr3_aa: CASSLGPGLAKNIQYF
d_call: TRBD1; j_call: TRBJ1-6; v_call: TRBV6-6; clone_size: .; cdr3_length: 16; cdr3_nt: TGTGCCAGCAGGGGACAGGCGAGCTCCTATAATTCACCCCTCCACTTT; cdr3_aa: CASRGQASSYNSPLHF
d_call: TRBD1; j_call: TRBJ1-2; v_call: TRBV25-1; clone_size: .; cdr3_length: 15; cdr3_nt: TGTGCCAGCAGTGAACTCCTCACAGGGGACTATGGCTACACCTTC; cdr3_aa: CASSELLTGDYGYTF
d_call: .; j_call: TRBJ1-4; v_call: TRBV19; clone_size: .; cdr3_length: 14; cdr3_nt: TGTGCCAGTAAATCGAGACAAATTAATGAAAAACTGTTTTTT; cdr3_aa: CASKSRQINEKLFF
d_call: .; j_call: TRBJ2-3; v_call: TRBV6-1; clone_size: .; cdr3_length: 15; cdr3_nt: TGTGCCAGCAGTGAACTGGGGGCCAGCACAGATACGCAGTATTTT; cdr3_aa: CASSELGASTDTQYF